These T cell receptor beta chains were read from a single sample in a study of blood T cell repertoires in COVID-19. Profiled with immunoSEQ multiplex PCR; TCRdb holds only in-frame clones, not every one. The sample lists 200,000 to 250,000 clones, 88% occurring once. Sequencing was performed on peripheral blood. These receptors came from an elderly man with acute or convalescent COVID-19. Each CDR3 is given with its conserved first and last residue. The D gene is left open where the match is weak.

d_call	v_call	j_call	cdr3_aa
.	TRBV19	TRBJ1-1	CASSINSGRTEAFF
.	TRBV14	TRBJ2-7	CASSQSGPLYHSYEQYF
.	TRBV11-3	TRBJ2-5	CASSKGRETQYF
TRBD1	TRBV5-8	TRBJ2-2	CASSSHRGENTGELFF
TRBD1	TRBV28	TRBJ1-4	CASSSNRGAGEKLFF
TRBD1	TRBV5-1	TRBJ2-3	CASSEGGRDRVRNTDTQYF
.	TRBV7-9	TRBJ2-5	CASREWSEETQYF
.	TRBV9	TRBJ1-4	CASSSAGHNEKLFF
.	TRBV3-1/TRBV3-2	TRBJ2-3	CASSQDSARRRGTQYF
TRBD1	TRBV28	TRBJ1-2	CASSRDRGRFYGYTF
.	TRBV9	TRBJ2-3	CASSVGPGADTQYF
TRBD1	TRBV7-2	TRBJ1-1	CASSLSTGGETEAFF
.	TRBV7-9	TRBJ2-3	CASRFTGQNTDTQYF